Below are 14 T cell receptor beta chains sequenced from a single sample in a study of a mutant IDH1 vaccine in newly diagnosed glioma. The repertoire was sequenced with immunoSEQ multiplex PCR; TCRdb's copy has only in-frame clones and lacks some. Among roughly 41,000 clones listed, about 73% were seen once. Stated time point: baseline, week 1 (first vaccination visit). Treatment specified: pre-vaccination baseline after standard-of-care therapy. The source material was PBMCs, sampled from a glioma patient treated with radiotherapy, temozolomide or both. The receptors shown here come from a middle-aged man with glioma. Some clones in this sample may be carry-over from other donors' samples.

The genes are TRBV27 and TRBJ1-1; tentatively, D is TRBD1 (5 bases). Germline V lookup: CDR1 MNHEY, CDR2 SMNVEV (reference sequence). The CDR3 is 14 amino acids. V was cut by 0 bases and J by 10 bases, with 15 bases left in between. CDR3 protein: CASSLSRGIPGAFF. The CDR3 DNA is TGTGCCAGCAGTTTATCGAGGGGCATCCCTGGAGCTTTCTTT.

The chain couples TRBV9 to TRBJ2-5; unclear D gene. The germline V gene has CDR1 SGDLS and CDR2 YYNGEE. The CDR3 consists of 13 residues. V lost 4 bases and J 7 bases, leaving 14 bases between the germline ends. DNA for the CDR3: TGTGCCAGCAGCTTACGAGGTGATTGGACCCAGTACTTC. This codes for CASSLRGDWTQYF.

The J gene is TRBJ2-7, the V gene TRBV4-2, with TRBD2 identical over 7 bases. This CDR3 contains 15 residues. The junction had 7 bases not matched to a gene; V was cut back by 4 bases and J by 1 base. Per germline, CDR1 LGHNA and CDR2 YNFKEQ. The CDR3 here is CASSPGLGRSYEQYF. The CDR3 region has the DNA TGTGCCAGCAGCCCTGGACTAGGTCGGTCCTACGAGCAGTACTTC.

V is TRBV5-6 and J is TRBJ1-1; D ambiguous. V was trimmed by 0 bases and J by 10 bases, leaving 10 bases between them. Germline CDR1 is SGHDT and CDR2 is YYEEEE. There are 12 residues in the CDR3. The CDR3 coding sequence is TGTGCCAGCAGCTTGGTTGGGGAAGGAGCTTTCTTT. It encodes CASSLVGEGAFF.

In its sample, this clone ranks as medium-sized (0.01 to 0.1%). The V gene is TRBV7-6, the J gene TRBJ1-1; D not resolved. The germline CDR1 and CDR2 sequences are SGHVS and FNYEAQ. There are 15 residues in the CDR3. V was shortened by 5 bases and J by 4 bases, with 17 bases between the two germline ends. The CDR3 protein is CASSVGLAGSTEAFF. The CDR3 DNA is TGTGCCAGCAGCGTTGGACTGGCGGGGAGCACTGAAGCTTTCTTT.

The rearrangement links TRBV30 to TRBJ2-5, with no clear D. The CDR3 consists of 13 residues. In germline, CDR1 is GTSNPN, CDR2 SVGIG (reference sequence). V was clipped by 3 bases and J by 2 bases, with 10 bases between them. This CDR3 reads CAWRLKGQETQYF. The CDR3, as DNA: TGTGCCTGGAGGTTAAAGGGACAAGAGACCCAGTACTTC.

J is TRBJ2-3 and V is TRBV19, with TRBD1 matching over 7 bases. Germline V gives CDR1 LNHDA, CDR2 SQIVND (reference sequence). This CDR3 is 15 amino acids long. J lost 4 bases, V lost 6 bases, and 10 bases had no gene match. CDR3 sequence (DNA): TGTGCCAGTAGCTCCGTGGGACAGACCGCAGATACGCAGTATTTT. Residues: CASSSVGQTADTQYF.

The chain carries TRBV5-6 and TRBJ1-2; D gene uncertain. CDR3 length: 14 residues. V lost 5 bases and J 7 bases, leaving 18 bases between the germline ends. The V gene's germline CDR1 is SGHDT and CDR2 YYEEEE. This CDR3 is CASRTSQWTAGYTF. The CDR3 DNA sequence: TGTGCCAGCAGGACCTCCCAATGGACCGCTGGCTACACCTTC.

The rearrangement links TRBV12-5 to TRBJ2-5; the match to TRBD2 covers 12 bases. This CDR3 is built from 15 residues. Trimming took 4 bases from V and 5 from J; bases not matched to a gene: 5. In germline, CDR1 is LGHNT, CDR2 FRNRAP. The CDR3 protein is CASGSTSGGSETQYF. CDR3 bases: TGTGCTAGTGGTTCGACTAGCGGGGGATCTGAGACCCAGTACTTC.

The chain has TRBV18 and TRBJ2-3, with 12 bases matching TRBD2. CDR3 size: 16 residues. Germline V lookup: CDR1 KGHSH, CDR2 LQKENI. V trimming: 6 bases; J trimming: 2 bases; junction bases outside the gene matches: 6. The CDR3 protein is CASSRLAGDLTDTQYF. In DNA form, the CDR3 reads TGTGCCAGCTCCCGACTAGCGGGGGACCTCACAGATACGCAGTATTTT.

The J gene is TRBJ1-1, the V gene TRBV2, with D possibly being TRBD1 (5 bases). The CDR3 is 12 amino acids. V dropped 9 bases and J dropped 1 base, with 9 bases sitting between them. The germline gives CDR1 SNHLY, CDR2 FYNNEI. Here the CDR3 DNA reads TGTGCCAGTATCAGGGAGAACACTGAAGCTTTCTTT. It specifies CASIRENTEAFF.

The V and J genes are TRBV5-1 and TRBJ1-6, with D possibly being TRBD1 (6 bases). The CDR3 loop spans 15 amino acids. Germline assignment: CDR1 SGHRS and CDR2 YFSETQ. V dropped 1 base and J dropped 7 bases, with 12 bases sitting between them. CDR3 coding DNA: TGCGCCAGCAGCTTGTCCACAGGGAGAAATTCACCCCTCCACTTT. Its translation: CASSLSTGRNSPLHF.

This sequence joins TRBV6-6 and TRBJ1-5; weak D call: TRBD1 (5 bases). CDR1 is MNHNY, CDR2 SVGAGI, per germline (reference sequence). V lost 8 bases, J lost 2 bases, and 13 bases lay in between. The CDR3 consists of 14 residues. The chain's CDR3 is CASVEVGGNQPQHF. The CDR3 region has the DNA TGTGCCAGCGTAGAAGTGGGGGGCAATCAGCCCCAGCATTTT.

The genes are TRBV2 and TRBJ1-2; D remains ambiguous. CDR3 size: 19 residues. V was shortened by 5 bases and J by 2 bases, with 27 bases between the two germline ends. Per germline, CDR1 SNHLY and CDR2 FYNNEI. The CDR3 nucleotides read TGTGCCAGCAGTTATCTCCCTTCGGCGCAGGTCCTTTCAAACTATGGCTACACCTTC. Its protein product is CASSYLPSAQVLSNYGYTF. Combining the CDR3 with reference TRBV2 and TRBJ1-2 gives the whole variable domain EPEVTQTPSHQVTQMGQEVILRCVPISNHLYFYWYRQILGQKVEFLVSFYNNEISEKSEIFDDQFSVERPDGSNFTLKIRSTKLEDSAMYFCASSYLPSAQVLSNYGYTFGSGTRLTVV.